A selection of T cell receptor beta chains follows, all from one sample in a study of blood T cell repertoires in COVID-19. Some clones are missing from TCRdb's copy, which holds only in-frame ones; the method was immunoSEQ multiplex PCR. The sample includes over 70,000 clones, approximately 85% of them seen just once. The specimen was peripheral blood. The receptor set was obtained from a man aged 55 to 70 with COVID-19, enrolled during active disease. The CDR3 runs from the conserved cysteine through the conserved F or W. A D gene is named only where the DNA matches it firmly. Not all rows give a size; the values are once, few, many and, for expanded clones, a class.

.,TRBV12-3/TRBV12-4,13,TRBJ1-5,.,TGTGCCAGCAGTTTAGATTCGGATCAGCCCCAGCATTTT,CASSLDSDQPQHF
.,TRBV6-2/TRBV6-3,13,TRBJ1-1,TRBD1,TGTGCCAGCAGTCGGACAGGGTCAGAAGGGGCTTTCTTT,CASSRTGSEGAFF
few,TRBV30,15,TRBJ2-3,.,TGTGCCTGGAGCGCGGCAGTTCCGTACGCAGATACGCAGTATTTT,CAWSAAVPYADTQYF
few,TRBV18,14,TRBJ1-1,.,TGTGCCAGCCGTCTCTCAGTGGGCGTCACTGAAGCTTTCTTT,CASRLSVGVTEAFF
.,TRBV28,15,TRBJ2-5,TRBD2,TGTGCCAGCAGTTCCACTCGCGGGGGGGCCGAGACCCAGTACTTC,CASSSTRGGAETQYF
.,TRBV5-6,15,TRBJ1-2,TRBD1,TGTGCCAGCAGCCTATCCGGACAGGCTAACTATGGCTACACCTTC,CASSLSGQANYGYTF
.,TRBV27,16,TRBJ2-3,.,TGTGCCAGCAGTGTTCGGGACTCTCCTTCCACAGATACGCAGTATTTT,CASSVRDSPSTDTQYF
.,TRBV5-1,15,TRBJ2-5,TRBD2,TGCGCCAGCAGCTTGGAAACTAGCGGGGAAGAGACCCAGTACTTC,CASSLETSGEETQYF
.,TRBV5-1,13,TRBJ2-5,.,TGCGCCAGCAGCTTGGGCTGGGGCGAGACCCAGTACTTC,CASSLGWGETQYF
.,TRBV7-6,15,TRBJ1-1,TRBD1,TGTGCCAGCAGCACGCGGACAGGGGGCAACACTGAAGCTTTCTTT,CASSTRTGGNTEAFF
.,TRBV12-3/TRBV12-4,13,TRBJ1-6,.,TGTGCCAGCAGATACGGGGATAATTCACCCCTCCACTTT,CASRYGDNSPLHF
.,TRBV28,14,TRBJ1-5,.,TGTGCCAGCAGCCGACAGGTGGGGGATCAGCCCCAGCATTTT,CASSRQVGDQPQHF
.,TRBV2,15,TRBJ1-6,TRBD1,TGTGCCAGCAGCCGGAATACAGGGGACGATTCACCCCTCCACTTT,CASSRNTGDDSPLHF
.,TRBV30,13,TRBJ1-6,TRBD1,TGTGCCTGGAGTGCGCCGGGACAGGGGGCCGTTAACTTT,CAWSAPGQGAVNF
.,TRBV19,14,TRBJ1-2,.,TGTGCCAGTAGTCTCAGGGGTGCAAACTATGGCTACACCTTC,CASSLRGANYGYTF
.,TRBV18,15,TRBJ2-4,.,TGTGCCAGCTCATCAAGCGTGGGGGGCAAAAACATTCAGTACTTC,CASSSSVGGKNIQYF
once,TRBV29-1,15,TRBJ2-2,TRBD2,TGCAGCGTGCCCCCGGGGGGGGGCGGCACCGGGGAGCTGTTTTTT,CSVPPGGGGTGELFF
once,TRBV7-9,13,TRBJ2-1,.,TGTGCCAGCAGCTTAGAGAGAGTACGTGAGCAGTTCTTC,CASSLERVREQFF
.,TRBV18,16,TRBJ2-5,.,TGTGCCAGCTCAGGAGGTGGCGGAGGGGCCCAAGAGACCCAGTACTTC,CASSGGGGGAQETQYF
once,TRBV29-1,14,TRBJ1-4,.,TGCAGCTTCCAGGTGGCAGGGTTAAATGAAAAACTGTTTTTT,CSFQVAGLNEKLFF
.,TRBV6-5,13,TRBJ1-2,TRBD1,TGTGCCAGCGGACAGGGGCTGATATATGGCTACACCTTC,CASGQGLIYGYTF
.,TRBV6-4,17,TRBJ1-1,.,TGTGCCAGCAGTGGCGACAGTCCGAAGGGTTTGAACACTGAAGCTTTCTTT,CASSGDSPKGLNTEAFF
.,TRBV7-9,13,TRBJ2-5,.,TGTGCCAGCAGTTCGGGAGACCAAGAGACCCAGTACTTC,CASSSGDQETQYF
.,TRBV5-4,15,TRBJ2-7,.,TGTGCCAGCAGCTTGGCCAAGCGAGACCTCTACGAGCAGTACTTC,CASSLAKRDLYEQYF
few,TRBV18,13,TRBJ2-3,.,TGTGCCAGCTCACCCTCTAGCACAGATACGCAGTATTTT,CASSPSSTDTQYF